This T cell receptor (beta chain) derives from a study of PD-1 blockade in classical Hodgkin lymphoma. Comments on this clone: Its specificity is unknown.

Germline V lookup: CDR1 MNHEY, CDR2 SVGAGI. This CDR3 is 15 amino acids long. V was shortened by 4 bases and J by 2 bases, with 14 bases between the two germline ends. Brentuximab vedotin exposure varied among the patients, all of whom had relapsed after autologous stem cell transplantation. Best responses fell into complete response, partial response or progressive disease. Sequencing was performed with immunoSEQ multiplex PCR; in TCRdb, only in-frame clones are kept and a portion is missing. Among about 90,000 clones listed, about nine tenths were seen once. General observations from the study: Compared with baseline, CD4+ but not CD8+ TCR diversity had risen significantly by C4D1. Patients excluded were those beginning nivolumab under 1 year after ASCT. Nothing has yet pinned down what causes the repertoire differences, possibly disease activity or prior therapy.

The sequenced sample was peripheral blood mononuclear cells (PBMCs), obtained before the second cycle of nivolumab. The V gene is TRBV6-5, the J gene TRBJ2-5; D gene unclear. The sequence was obtained from a human donor with classical Hodgkin lymphoma. The DNA of the CDR3 is TGTGCCAGCAGTTCCGGGCGACGCCGGCAAGAGACCCAGTACTTC. This encodes CASSSGRRRQETQYF.